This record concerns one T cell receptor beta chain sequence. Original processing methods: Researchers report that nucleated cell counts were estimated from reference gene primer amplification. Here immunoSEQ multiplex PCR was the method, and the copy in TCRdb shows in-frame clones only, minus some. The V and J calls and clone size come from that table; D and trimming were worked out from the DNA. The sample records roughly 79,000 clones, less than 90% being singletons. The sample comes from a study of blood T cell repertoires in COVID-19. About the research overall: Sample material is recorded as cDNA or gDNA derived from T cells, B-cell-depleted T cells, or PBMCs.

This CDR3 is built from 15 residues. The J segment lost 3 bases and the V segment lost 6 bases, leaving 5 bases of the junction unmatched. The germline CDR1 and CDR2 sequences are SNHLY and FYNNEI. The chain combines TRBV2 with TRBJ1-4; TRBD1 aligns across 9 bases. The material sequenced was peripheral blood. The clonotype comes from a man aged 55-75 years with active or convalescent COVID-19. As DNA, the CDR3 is TGTGCCAGCAGAGCGGACAGGGGTGCTAATGAAAAACTGTTTTTT. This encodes CASRADRGANEKLFF.